The clone carrying this T cell receptor (beta chain) was found many times. The CDR3 has 17 amino acids. V trimming: 3 bases; J trimming: 0 bases; junction bases outside the gene matches: 3. The germline gives CDR1 SGHTA, CDR2 FQGNSA. This record comes from a study of CD8+ T cells in alopecia areata. Study overall: Once tofacitinib had been taken for 6 to 18 months, 6 months off drug followed.

As the sequencing template, cDNA was produced by extracting RNA and reverse transcribing it. Profiled with immunoSEQ multiplex PCR; TCRdb holds only in-frame clones, not every one. The sample yields about 60,000 clones, under 60% seen once. The treatment denotes: oral pan-JAK inhibitor, 5-10 mg twice daily. The starting material was CD8+ T cells sorted from blood, obtained at approximately week 37, from a patient treated with tofacitinib. The chain joins TRBV7-2 to TRBJ2-1; 12 bases map to TRBD2. The sequence was obtained from a human donor with alopecia areata. The CDR3 region is CASSFGLAGPSYNEQFF. CDR3 DNA sequence: TGTGCCAGCAGCTTCGGACTAGCGGGACCCTCCTACAATGAGCAGTTCTTC.